This T cell receptor (beta chain) was recorded in a study of blood T cell repertoires in COVID-19. Study details: Samples representing acute and convalescent COVID-19 were sourced from the United States, Italy and Spain.

For recovered donors of Cohort 3, there were two negative PCRs, clearance, or symptom resolution. How the authors handled the data: How many nucleated cells were present was estimated from reference gene primer amplification. Clones were read by immunoSEQ multiplex PCR, and TCRdb kept only the in-frame ones, dropping some. V and J calls and clone size are as listed in that table; D and trimming were resolved from the DNA. The sample has 280,000 or so clones, around 84% seen once. This CDR3 region has 15 residues. The ends were cut back, 4 bases at V and 0 bases at J, with 13 bases in the middle. Germline V gene lookup returns CDR1 SGHDN and CDR2 FVKESK.

The source is a woman in her forties or fifties who had recovered from COVID-19. The specimen sequenced was PBMCs or T cells enriched from blood (not recorded which). This chain connects TRBV14 to TRBJ2-7; possibly TRBD2 for D (6 bases). CDR3 sequence (DNA): TGTGCCAGCAGCCTGGGACTGCTGAGCTCCTACGAGCAGTACTTC. Its protein is CASSLGLLSSYEQYF.